Below are 14 T cell receptor beta chains sequenced from a single sample in a study of blood T cell repertoires in COVID-19. TCRdb's table, derived via immunoSEQ multiplex PCR, lists solely in-frame clones and lacks some. The sample consists of 190,000 or so clones, around 87% of them appearing once. Input material: peripheral blood. These TCRs come from a man between 40 and 49 years old with active or convalescent COVID-19.

V usage is TRBV5-4 and J usage is TRBJ2-1, with 9 nucleotides matching TRBD2. The CDR3 runs 15 residues. V lost 5 bases, J lost 9 bases, and 12 bases stayed unmatched. CDR1 and CDR2 from the germline V gene are SGHNT and YYREEE (reference sequence). CDR3 sequence: CASSNSGGLQVEQFF. DNA of the CDR3: TGTGCCAGCAGTAATAGCGGGGGTCTTCAGGTTGAGCAGTTCTTC.

Comment on this clone: The same CDR3 is also encoded by other DNA sequences in this sample. V gene TRBV24-1 combines with J gene TRBJ1-5; D is undetermined. Trimming shortened V by 2 bases and J by 5 bases, and 3 bases separated the two germline ends. Looked up from germline, CDR1 is KGHDR and CDR2 is SFDVKD. This CDR3 has 12 amino acids. The CDR3 loop is CATSDSDQPQHF. The CDR3 nucleotides are TGTGCCACCAGTGATTCGGATCAGCCCCAGCATTTT.

This clone was observed a few times. This chain links TRBV5-4 with TRBJ1-1, with a possible D match to TRBD1 (6 bases). Trimming pared 4 bases from V and 1 base from J, leaving 8 bases between. Germline V gene lookup returns CDR1 SGHNT and CDR2 YYREEE (reference sequence). This CDR3 is built from 13 residues. CDR3 nucleotide sequence: TGTGCCAGCAGCCAGACAGGGAACACTGAAGCTTTCTTT. This encodes CASSQTGNTEAFF. Full variable domain (outside the CDR3, taken from reference TRBV5-4 and TRBJ1-1): ETGVTQSPTHLIKTRGQQVTLRCSSQSGHNTVSWYQQALGQGPQFIFQYYREEENGRGNFPPRFSGLQFPNYSSELNVNALELDDSALYLCASSQTGNTEAFFGQGTRLTVV.

With regard to this clone: Other DNA sequences in this sample translate to the same CDR3. V usage is TRBV3-1 (or the pseudogene TRBV3-2) and J usage is TRBJ1-2; TRBD1 matches 9 bases. This CDR3 contains 13 residues. CDR1 is LGHDT and CDR2 is YNNKEL in the germline V gene (reference sequence). After removal of 5 bases from V and 3 bases from J, the junction contained 1 base not matched to a gene. CDR3 protein: CASSRTGDYGYTF. The CDR3 coding sequence is TGTGCCAGCAGCAGGACAGGGGACTATGGCTACACCTTC.

This clone was detected only a few times. V usage is TRBV7-9 and J usage is TRBJ1-1, with D perhaps matching TRBD1 (6 bases). This CDR3 has 16 amino acids. Germline CDR1 and CDR2: SEHNR and FQNEAQ (reference sequence). Trimming left V 6 bases short and J 0 bases short, with 17 bases between. The CDR3 reads CASRMLGGPLNTEAFF. Written as DNA, the CDR3 is TGTGCCAGCAGGATGTTAGGGGGACCCTTGAACACTGAAGCTTTCTTT.

The rearrangement joins TRBV2 to TRBJ2-3, with 8 nucleotides matching TRBD2. Germline V lookup: CDR1 SNHLY, CDR2 FYNNEI. This CDR3 contains 14 residues. Trimming removed 6 bases from V and 2 bases from J; junction bases left unmatched: 4. This CDR3 is CASRERGLTDTQYF. CDR3 sequence (DNA): TGTGCCAGCAGAGAGCGGGGGCTCACAGATACGCAGTATTTT.

This clone has a handful of counts. The rearrangement links TRBV30 to TRBJ1-2, with D perhaps TRBD1 (5 bases). The ends were cut back, 3 bases at V and 5 bases at J, with 16 bases in the middle. The CDR3 is made up of 14 amino acids. Per germline, CDR1 GTSNPN and CDR2 SVGIG (reference sequence). The CDR3, as DNA: TGTGCCTGGAGGGACACAGGAAACTGGTATGGCTACACCTTC. It translates to CAWRDTGNWYGYTF.

V is TRBV7-2 and J is TRBJ1-1, with D perhaps matching TRBD1 (5 bases). Between the trimmed V and J ends, which lost 1 base and 2 bases, there was a span of 14 bases. This CDR3 comprises 16 residues. CDR1 and CDR2 from the germline V gene are SGHTA and FQGNSA. CDR3 residues: CASSLVSGTLNTEAFF. In nucleotides, the CDR3 is TGTGCCAGCAGCTTAGTCTCCGGGACTTTAAACACTGAAGCTTTCTTT. Combining the CDR3 with reference TRBV7-2 and TRBJ1-1 gives the whole variable domain GAGVSQSPSNKVTEKGKDVELRCDPISGHTALYWYRQSLGQGLEFLIYFQGNSAPDKSGLPSDRFSAERTGGSVSTLTIQRTQQEDSAVYLCASSLVSGTLNTEAFFGQGTRLTVV.

This clone has more than one count but fewer than ten. The V and J genes are TRBV5-1 and TRBJ1-5; D is possibly TRBD1 (6 bases). With 4 bases removed from V and 5 bases from J, the gap between germline ends came to 10 bases. Germline V gene sequence: CDR1 SGHRS, CDR2 YFSETQ. The CDR3 contains 13 residues. The CDR3 bases are TGCGCCAGCAGCCGGGGGGGCGATCAGCCCCAGCATTTT. This gives the protein CASSRGGDQPQHF.

The chain links TRBV5-8 to TRBJ2-2, with D possibly matching TRBD1 (5 bases). This CDR3 is 13 amino acids long. Germline V gene sequence: CDR1 SGHTS, CDR2 YDEGEE. Trimming left V 2 bases short and J 8 bases short, with 10 bases between. CDR3 protein: CASSFRQIGELFF. Here the CDR3 DNA reads TGTGCCAGCAGCTTCCGACAGATAGGGGAGCTGTTTTTT.

Only a few counts were recorded for this clone. This chain uses TRBV7-2 with TRBJ2-1, with a weak D call TRBD2 (5 bases). Germline CDR1 reads SGHTA; CDR2 reads FQGNSA. This CDR3 is 15 amino acids long. Deletions cut 0 bases from V and 7 bases from J, with 13 bases between. The CDR3 nucleotides read TGTGCCAGCAGCTTAGCCATTGGCGGGTTGAATGAGCAGTTCTTC. Translated, it gives CASSLAIGGLNEQFF. Full variable domain (rest looked up from reference TRBV7-2 and TRBJ2-1): GAGVSQSPSNKVTEKGKDVELRCDPISGHTALYWYRQSLGQGLEFLIYFQGNSAPDKSGLPSDRFSAERTGGSVSTLTIQRTQQEDSAVYLCASSLAIGGLNEQFFGPGTRLTVL.

This clone is labeled as medium-sized. Here the CDR3 reads CATSSQGGQPQHF. The CDR3 DNA follows: TGTGCCACCAGTTCGCAGGGCGGTCAGCCCCAGCATTTT. The V and J genes are TRBV24-1 and TRBJ1-5; the D gene is possibly TRBD1 (5 bases). This CDR3 has 13 amino acids. Germline V CDR1 and CDR2: KGHDR, SFDVKD. Trimming pared 6 bases from V and 6 bases from J, leaving 11 bases between.

This chain joins TRBV6-5 and TRBJ1-2, with TRBD1 identical over 8 bases. V lost 6 bases and J lost 3; bases outside the gene matches: 3. The CDR3 spans 13 residues. CDR1 MNHEY and CDR2 SVGAGI come from the germline V gene. CDR3 DNA: TGTGCCAGCAGGAAACAGGGGGACTATGGCTACACCTTC. It specifies CASRKQGDYGYTF.

This clone was seen once. The DNA for the CDR3 is TGCAGCGTTGAGGAGATGGAGCCTTACTATGGCTACACCTTC. Translated: CSVEEMEPYYGYTF. The chain combines TRBV29-1 with TRBJ1-2; D is uncertain. The CDR3 sequence is 14 residues long. Deletions cut 3 bases from V and 3 bases from J, with 14 bases between. In germline, CDR1 is SQVTM, CDR2 ANQGSEA.